This T cell receptor beta chain was identified in a study of T cell responses to AZD1222 COVID-19 vaccine. To note about this clone: The antigen is unknown.

Study-wide points: White British ancestry dominated among donors, who included more females, and clonal diversity was possibly underestimated.

From germline, CDR1 is SNHLY and CDR2 FYNNEI. With 6 bases clipped from V and 2 bases from J, the junction kept 3 bases outside the gene matches. The CDR3 spans 13 residues. TCRdb's copy holds only in-frame clones and misses some; the assay was immunoSEQ multiplex PCR. Found here are about 18,000 clones, roughly four fifths of them singletons; the top ten hold 21%. The input for sequencing was peripheral blood, taken 28 days after the second AZD1222 dose. The sequence was collected from an adult who received the AZD1222 COVID-19 vaccine. The rearrangement joins TRBV2 to TRBJ1-2; 7 bases match TRBD1. The CDR3 protein is CASSAGQNYGYTF. In nucleotides, the CDR3 is TGTGCCAGCAGCGCGGGACAGAACTATGGCTACACCTTC.